Listed below are T cell receptor beta chains from one sample, sequenced in a study of Graves' ophthalmopathy and Graves' hyperthyroidism. MiXCR, run by TCRdb on the multiplex PCR reads, gives a single entry per CDR3 protein. The repertoire has around 520,000 distinct CDR3 sequences, less than 45% of them found once; the top ten carry about 4.1%. The sequenced material came from peripheral blood or thyroid tissue (not recorded which). These receptors were taken from an adult man with Graves' hyperthyroidism. CDR3s include the opening cysteine and the closing phenylalanine or tryptophan. Size is omitted from some rows. Given values are once, few, many or a class for expanded clones.

TRBV12-3/TRBV12-4	few	TRBJ1-3	CASSRGLNSGNTIYF
TRBV20-1	many	TRBJ1-6	CSAPPPDRGNSPLHF
TRBV6-5	once	TRBJ1-6	CASSIHRGRRLSPLRF
TRBV7-8	NA	TRBJ2-7	CASSRSGDETYEQYF
TRBV5-1	NA	TRBJ2-5	CASMGGFRGTETQYF
TRBV10-2	few	TRBJ1-1	CASSSTEDSILRFMNTEAFF
TRBV2	NA	TRBJ1-4	CASSETRHGEKLFF
TRBV19	NA	TRBJ1-1	CASSIGFITEAFF
TRBV12-3/TRBV12-4	many	TRBJ1-2	CASSFGSTGYAGYTF
TRBV2	once	TRBJ2-2	CASSSDRGISGELFF
TRBV29-1	many	TRBJ1-2	CSVDPGHSLQNYGYTF
TRBV7-9	many	TRBJ1-1	CASSPQGQLNTEAFF
TRBV10-3	NA	TRBJ2-7	CATGREVYEQYF
TRBV25-1	many	TRBJ1-4	CASSVAVSLGEKLFF
TRBV7-9	NA	TRBJ2-7	CASSSGVPSPSYEQYF
TRBV20-1	NA	TRBJ2-7	CSARDGRTGVHEQYF
TRBV29-1	many	TRBJ1-5	CSVKQGPGNQPQHF
TRBV24-1	NA	TRBJ2-1	CATSDPGQGYNEQFF
TRBV20-1	many	TRBJ1-5	CSARDGTGYSNQPQHF
TRBV5-6	NA	TRBJ1-6	CASSLTGGGNSPLHF
TRBV12-3/TRBV12-4	NA	TRBJ1-2	CASSGDSYRGETGYTF
TRBV6-1	NA	TRBJ2-6	CASTPIAGGVAGANVLTF
TRBV9	many	TRBJ1-2	CASSVGPGTTNYGYTF
TRBV7-8	NA	TRBJ1-6	CASSLHGGTAENSPLHF
TRBV20-1	few	TRBJ2-7	CSASPRDGGYEQYF
TRBV29-1	NA	TRBJ2-5	CSSALETQYF
TRBV19	many	TRBJ1-5	CASSPVLTGNQPQHF
TRBV9	NA	TRBJ2-5	CASSLPPGLAGTEETQYF
TRBV5-1	many	TRBJ1-1	CASSSGDTPEAFF
TRBV24-1	NA	TRBJ2-2	CATGPSNTGELFF
TRBV10-3	many	TRBJ2-7	CAIRSAATYEQYF
TRBV20-1	NA	TRBJ2-7	CSAREREPSHEQYF
TRBV11-1	NA	TRBJ2-3	CASSWDRYVADTQYF
TRBV7-8	NA	TRBJ2-3	CASSRTYQTQTSRAGDTQYF
TRBV10-3	once	TRBJ1-2	CAISEEGADGNTF
TRBV5-1	few	TRBJ2-3	CASSHGGQGTDTQYF
TRBV7-8	many	TRBJ1-2	CASSLASPPNYGYTF
TRBV7-9	NA	TRBJ1-5	CASSFGGMTQRPQHF
TRBV19	NA	TRBJ2-5	CASSMGQTQETQYF
TRBV2	many	TRBJ1-4	CASRISGTGKLFF
TRBV5-1	many	TRBJ2-7	CASSLAGGTGAYEQYF
TRBV20-1	many	TRBJ2-5	CSASGGKQETQYF
TRBV11-2	NA	TRBJ2-7	CASSLPNYEQYF
TRBV19	many	TRBJ2-7	CASSRPSGTSYEQYF
TRBV29-1	many	TRBJ1-1	CSVATRQGPWNTEAFF
TRBV12-3/TRBV12-4	many	TRBJ1-5	CASSVGRTYSNQPQHF
TRBV7-9	many	TRBJ1-2	CASSLGPSTGNHGYTF
TRBV4-1	NA	TRBJ1-3	CASSRQSDRAASSGNTIYF
TRBV10-3	many	TRBJ2-7	CAISGKGGRDDGEQYF
TRBV20-1	many	TRBJ1-1	CSASDRENTEAFF
TRBV10-3	NA	TRBJ1-5	CAISELDPYGNQPQHF
TRBV12-3/TRBV12-4	many	TRBJ1-4	CASSLRQGTSEKLFF
TRBV6-1	many	TRBJ1-2	CASSPGVGSYTF
TRBV19	NA	TRBJ1-1	CASSPGLYDDTEAFF
TRBV27	NA	TRBJ2-7	CASSLSQGMYEQYF